Detailed here is one TCR beta chain. Its antigen is currently unknown. The ends lost 6 bases at V and 8 bases at J; junction bases unmatched: 12. The CDR3 is 15 residues long. The V gene's germline CDR1 is SGHNT and CDR2 YYREEE (reference sequence). These data are taken from a study of PD-1 blockade in mismatch repair-deficient tumors. Sequencing was performed with immunoSEQ multiplex PCR; in TCRdb, only in-frame clones are kept and a portion is missing. Found here are about 68,000 clones, roughly 80% of them singletons; the top ten hold roughly 6%. Study-level points and caveats: Tumor-resident clones, often absent from pretreatment blood, expanded after pembrolizumab and then contracted.

The sequencing here drew on peripheral blood, taken 2 weeks after starting pembrolizumab. The chain joins TRBV5-4 to TRBJ2-1; TRBD1 matches 9 bases. This receptor was obtained from an adult with mismatch repair-deficient cancer. The CDR3 loop is CASNKAGQGSYEQFF. As DNA, the CDR3 is TGTGCCAGCAACAAAGCGGGACAGGGTAGTTATGAGCAGTTCTTC.